This T cell receptor (beta chain) was profiled in a study of regulatory T cells in long-lasting Graves disease. This clonotype occurred many times. Time point meaning: newly diagnosed GD, antithyroid drugs for less than 3 months. Extracted RNA from PBMCs served as the source of the TCR library. The germline CDR1 and CDR2 sequences are KGHDR and SFDVKD. The CDR3 is 13 amino acids. After removal of 9 bases from V and 5 bases from J, the junction contained 6 bases not matched to a gene. Libraries of TCR beta came from iRepertoire HTBI primers plus Arm-PCR of CDR3 regions. TCRdb reprocessed the multiplex PCR reads via MiXCR and lists one record per CDR3 protein. The sample has 350,000 to 450,000 distinct CDR3 sequences, around 16% seen once; the top ten hold approximately 8%. These same data were also listed under a study on T cells in Graves' hyperthyroidism and ophthalmopathy.

Sequences were derived from peripheral blood mononuclear cells (PBMCs), sampled at new diagnosis, from a patient treated with antithyroid drugs. The origin of this receptor is a woman aged 40 to 50 with Graves disease. The chain combines TRBV24-1 with TRBJ2-5, with 9 bases aligning to TRBD1. The CDR3 here is CATGTGGGETQYF. The CDR3, as DNA: TGTGCCACCGGTACAGGGGGCGGGGAGACCCAGTACTTC.